This T cell receptor beta chain was sequenced for a study of human T cells and chemical hapten exposure. This clonotype was counted a few times. Extraction of total RNA was performed on unfractionated whole blood. TCRdb itself ran the 5' RACE reads through MiXCR, one entry per CDR3 protein. The table includes about 120,000 distinct CDR3 sequences, approximately 19% detected once. This sequence originates from a human donor in good health.

The CDR3 DNA reads TGCAGTGCTAGGGCCCGGTTCAATCAGCCCCAGCATTTT. As protein: CSARARFNQPQHF. This chain connects TRBV20-1 to TRBJ1-5; D remains unclear. In germline, CDR1 is DFQATT, CDR2 SNEGSKA (reference sequence). The V gene lost 3 bases and the J gene lost 3 bases, with 9 bases spanning the gap. The CDR3 is 13 amino acids.